The 19 T cell receptor beta chains reported below all come from one sample, sequenced in a study of esophageal squamous cell carcinoma tumors. After a first PCR with P20EA plus a TCR alpha or TCR beta constant-region primer, a nested PCR used CA2 or CB2. A polyT18-containing BSL-18E primer started reverse transcription before unbiased adaptor ligation RT-PCR amplified the TCR genes. One entry per CDR3 protein, called by TCRdb with MiXCR from the 5' RACE reads. Seen here are fewer than 7,000 distinct CDR3 sequences, 22% observed once, and the top ten hold around 30%. The sequenced material came from tumor tissue. These receptors came from a man between 45 and 80 years old with esophageal squamous cell carcinoma.

By proportion, this clonotype is medium-sized. The chain uses TRBV6-2 or TRBV6-3 and TRBJ2-2; D not certain. Trimming took off 6 bases at V and 5 bases at J, with 25 bases between the two ends. CDR3 length: 18 amino acids. Germline lookup yields CDR1 MNHEY and CDR2 SVGEGT. In DNA, the CDR3 is TGTGCCAGCAGCATCCCATTCCTAGTCCCCAAGGAGACCGGGGAGCTGTTTTTT. Translated: CASSIPFLVPKETGELFF.

The V gene is TRBV27, the J gene TRBJ2-2, with TRBD1 identical over 9 bases. Germline assignment: CDR1 MNHEY and CDR2 SMNVEV (reference sequence). With 7 bases clipped from V and 1 base from J, the junction kept 4 bases outside the gene matches. CDR3 size: 15 residues. DNA of the CDR3: TGTGCCAGCAAGGGGACAGGGTGGAACACCGGGGAGCTGTTTTTT. It yields the protein CASKGTGWNTGELFF.

The chain employs TRBV28 and TRBJ2-7; D may correspond to TRBD1 or TRBD2 (5 bases each). Looked up from germline, CDR1 is MDHEN and CDR2 is SYDVKM. The CDR3 length is 13 residues. V was shortened by 6 bases and J by 11 bases, with 20 bases between the two germline ends. The CDR3 sequence is CASRLGTRGEEYF. In nucleotides, the CDR3 is TGTGCCAGCAGGCTTGGGACCCGGGGTGAGGAGTACTTC.

The V gene is TRBV5-6, the J gene TRBJ2-3, with 10 positions matching TRBD1. The CDR3 is 15 amino acids. With V trimmed by 4 bases and J by 14 bases, 16 bases remained unmatched. Germline V gene sequence: CDR1 SGHDT, CDR2 YYEEEE. CDR3 in DNA: TGTGCCAGCAGCCTCTTTTCCGGGACAGGGGAGGGTGGGTATTTT. The encoded protein is CASSLFSGTGEGGYF.

Comment on this clonotype: Since the CDR3 does not end with the conserved phenylalanine or tryptophan, this likely comes from a read error. The gene calls are TRBV27 and TRBJ2-3; D is possibly TRBD2 (5 bases). This CDR3 is 12 amino acids long. Germline assignment: CDR1 MNHEY and CDR2 SMNVEV (reference sequence). The ends were cut back, 2 bases at V and 5 bases at J, with 5 bases in the middle. The CDR3 region has the DNA TGTGCCAGCAGTTTAGGAGGAGATACGCAGTATTTA. Its translation is CASSLGGDTQYL.

This clonotype is labeled medium-sized (0.01 to 0.1%). This sequence joins TRBV20-1 and TRBJ2-7; the D is unclear. The CDR3 is 14 amino acids. V was pared by 5 bases and J by 3 bases, with 17 bases between. Per the germline V gene, CDR1 is DFQATT and CDR2 is SNEGSKA (reference sequence). CDR3: CSAPPIDRIYEQYF. The CDR3 DNA reads as TGCAGTGCTCCCCCTATAGACCGAATCTACGAGCAGTACTTC.

This clonotype has just a few counts. The rearrangement joins TRBV3-1 to TRBJ1-1; no definite D call. Germline lookup yields CDR1 LGHDT and CDR2 YNNKEL (reference sequence). The CDR3 is 13 amino acids. V lost 1 base to trimming and J lost 11 bases, with 14 bases between them. CDR3 in amino acids: CASSQGTLDMAFF. Here the CDR3 DNA reads TGTGCCAGCAGCCAAGGGACGTTGGATATGGCTTTCTTT.

This clonotype is termed medium-sized. V is TRBV7-9 and J is TRBJ2-7; TRBD2 agrees at 9 bases. The CDR3 is made up of 14 amino acids. The trim removed 4 bases at V and 6 bases at J, leaving 7 bases unmatched. Germline V gene data show CDR1 as SEHNR and CDR2 as FQNEAQ (reference sequence). The CDR3 loop is CASSSLSGRPEQYF. CDR3 nucleotide sequence: TGTGCCAGCAGCTCCCTCAGCGGGAGGCCCGAGCAGTACTTC. The full variable domain, in which reference TRBV7-9 and TRBJ2-7 provide the parts outside the CDR3, is DTGVSQNPRHKITKRGQNVTFRCDPISEHNRLYWYRQTLGQGPEFLTYFQNEAQLEKSRLLSDRFSAERPKGSFSTLEIQRTEQGDSAMYLCASSSLSGRPEQYFGPGTRLTVT.

This chain links TRBV29-1 with TRBJ2-7; 8 bases agree with TRBD1. Trimming removed 1 base from V and 3 bases from J; junction bases left unmatched: 11. The CDR3 loop spans 16 amino acids. Germline V gene lookup returns CDR1 SQVTM and CDR2 ANQGSEA. For the CDR3, the DNA is TGCAGCGTTGAAGGGTTAGTAGGACAGGGAATCTACGAGCAGTACTTC. Translated: CSVEGLVGQGIYEQYF.

This clonotype was counted at least ten times. The chain combines TRBV7-9 with TRBJ1-6; possibly TRBD1 for D (6 bases). V was cut by 6 bases and J by 5 bases, with 11 bases left in between. The CDR3 covers 14 residues. Looked up from germline, CDR1 is SEHNR and CDR2 is FQNEAQ (reference sequence). The CDR3 is CASRATGHNSPLHF. In DNA, the CDR3 is TGTGCCAGCAGGGCCACAGGGCATAATTCACCCCTCCACTTT. Full variable domain (remainder filled in from reference TRBV7-9 and TRBJ1-6): DTGVSQNPRHKITKRGQNVTFRCDPISEHNRLYWYRQTLGQGPEFLTYFQNEAQLEKSRLLSDRFSAERPKGSFSTLEIQRTEQGDSAMYLCASRATGHNSPLHFGNGTRLTVT.

The chain uses TRBV19 and TRBJ2-7; 10 bases agree with TRBD1. The V gene's germline CDR1 is LNHDA and CDR2 SQIVND (reference sequence). Trimming cost V 8 bases and J 7 bases; bases outside gene matches: 8. The CDR3 spans 13 residues. This CDR3 is CASGDRGHGEQYF. The CDR3 DNA reads TGTGCCAGTGGCGACAGGGGGCATGGGGAGCAGTACTTC.

The chain joins TRBV7-3 to TRBJ2-3; possible D gene TRBD2, 6 bases. The germline V gene has CDR1 SGHTA and CDR2 FQGTGA. This CDR3 has 15 residues. With 3 bases removed from V and 4 bases from J, the gap between germline ends came to 14 bases. CDR3 sequence: CASSFFRTGADTQYF. The DNA for the CDR3 is TGTGCCAGCAGCTTCTTCAGGACGGGAGCAGATACGCAGTATTTT. The full variable domain, with the rest looked up from reference TRBV7-3 and TRBJ2-3, is GAGVSQTPSNKVTEKGKYVELRCDPISGHTALYWYRQSLGQGPEFLIYFQGTGAADDSGLPNDRFFAVRPEGSVSTLKIQRTERGDSAVYLCASSFFRTGADTQYFGPGTRLTVL.

The J gene is TRBJ2-1, the V gene TRBV4-1; a possible D gene is TRBD2 (6 bases). Germline CDR1 is MGHRA and CDR2 is YSYEKL. Trimming took off 1 base at V and 14 bases at J, with 18 bases between the two ends. The CDR3 covers 14 residues. The CDR3 bases are TGCGCCAGCAGCCAAGGGAGGGACCCTAGAGAGGAGTTCTTC. Protein sequence: CASSQGRDPREEFF.

In its sample, this clonotype was seen many times. This rearrangement joins TRBV4-2 to TRBJ2-7; weak D call: TRBD2 (6 bases). V lost 0 bases and J lost 0, with 21 bases in between. Germline V lookup: CDR1 LGHNA, CDR2 YNFKEQ. This CDR3 spans 19 amino acids. CDR3 in DNA: TGTGCCAGCAGCCAAGAGGCTAGCGCCGCGTCGATTAGCTCCTACGAGCAGTACTTC. Translation: CASSQEASAASISSYEQYF.

By share of the sample, this clonotype is medium-sized. The V gene is TRBV6-1, the J gene TRBJ2-5; 9 bases agree with TRBD1. The CDR3 has 14 residues. Trimming took 2 bases from V and 5 from J; bases not matched to a gene: 3. In germline, CDR1 is MNHNS, CDR2 SASEGT. CDR3 coding DNA: TGTGCCAGCAGTGAAATGGGGACAGGGGAGACCCAGTACTTC. This codes for CASSEMGTGETQYF.

The V call is TRBV5-8, the J call TRBJ1-4; 7 positions match TRBD1. The V gene's germline CDR1 is SGHTS and CDR2 YDEGEE. J lost 0 bases, V lost 0 bases, and 2 bases had no gene match. The length of the CDR3 is 16 residues. CDR3 amino acids: CASSLGQGATNEKLFF. In DNA form, the CDR3 reads TGTGCCAGCAGCTTGGGACAGGGTGCAACTAATGAAAAACTGTTTTTT.

Relative to its sample, this clonotype is large. The chain carries TRBV4-1 and TRBJ2-1; the match to TRBD2 covers 11 bases. With V trimmed by 0 bases and J by 4 bases, 5 bases remained unmatched. This CDR3 spans 17 amino acids. The V gene's germline CDR1 is MGHRA and CDR2 YSYEKL. This CDR3 reads CASSQDATSGVYNEQFF. The CDR3 DNA reads as TGCGCCAGCAGCCAAGATGCGACTAGCGGGGTGTACAATGAGCAGTTCTTC.

There are many counts of this clonotype. The chain carries TRBV20-1 and TRBJ1-3; D is uncertain. The CDR3 contains 13 residues. CDR1 and CDR2 (germline): DFQATT, SNEGSKA (reference sequence). Trimming shortened V by 3 bases and J by 1 base, and 7 bases separated the two germline ends. CDR3 nucleotide sequence: TGCAGTGCTAGGGAAGTTTCTGGAAACACCATATATTTT. Its translation is CSAREVSGNTIYF.

Notes on this clonotype: Being one base from a much bigger clone, this may be a read error. The conserved final phenylalanine or tryptophan is absent from the CDR3, which likely points to a read error. The chain links TRBV4-2 to TRBJ2-3; 10 bases are a match to TRBD2. The junction had 8 bases not matched to a gene; V was cut back by 4 bases and J by 4 bases. This CDR3 comprises 16 residues. CDR1 is LGHNA, CDR2 YNFKEQ, per germline. The CDR3 loop reads CASSLQAGGGADTQYL. The CDR3 DNA follows: TGTGCCAGCAGCCTTCAAGCGGGAGGGGGCGCAGATACGCAGTATTTG.